A single count supports the clone carrying this T cell receptor beta chain. The source of the sample is a study of tumor T cells in aggressive B-cell lymphoma. The data were produced by immunoSEQ multiplex PCR, yet TCRdb's version contains in-frame clones alone and is incomplete. Of fewer than 2,000 clones in the sample, less than 95% are singletons; the top ten hold roughly 8%. Sequences were obtained from tumor tissue. The sequence was collected from an adult with diffuse large B cell lymphoma.

The CDR3 region is CASTLAVYNTDTQYF. DNA of the CDR3: TGTGCCAGCACCCTAGCGGTTTATAATACAGATACGCAGTATTTT. V gene TRBV2 combines with J gene TRBJ2-3; 7 bases fit TRBD2. The germline V gene encodes CDR1 SNHLY and CDR2 FYNNEI. The J segment lost 3 bases and the V segment lost 7 bases, leaving 10 bases of the junction unmatched. The CDR3 extends over 15 amino acids.